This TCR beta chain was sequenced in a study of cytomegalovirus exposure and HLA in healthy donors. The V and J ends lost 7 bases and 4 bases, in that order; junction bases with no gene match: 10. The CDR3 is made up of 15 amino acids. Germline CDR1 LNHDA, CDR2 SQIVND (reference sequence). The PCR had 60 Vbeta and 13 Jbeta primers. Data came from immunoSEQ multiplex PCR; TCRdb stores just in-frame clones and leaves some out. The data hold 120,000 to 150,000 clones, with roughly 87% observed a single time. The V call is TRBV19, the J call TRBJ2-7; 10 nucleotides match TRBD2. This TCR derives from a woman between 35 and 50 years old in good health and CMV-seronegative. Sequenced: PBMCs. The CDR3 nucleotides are TGTGCCAGTAAATTCTCTAGCGGGAGTTCGTACGAGCAGTACTTC. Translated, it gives CASKFSSGSSYEQYF.